Shown below are 20 T cell receptor beta chains from a single sample sequenced in a study of T-cell memory formation after mild COVID-19. TCRdb itself ran the 5' RACE reads through MiXCR, one entry per CDR3 protein. The repertoire holds hundreds of thousands of distinct CDR3 sequences, with roughly 21% as singletons. The specimen sequenced was PBMCs or a T cell subset sorted from them (not recorded which). The receptors stem from an adult woman who had mild COVID-19 (a few samples of this study predate the infection). Cell type and time point are not known.

There are a few counts of this clonotype. The chain links TRBV12-3 or TRBV12-4 to TRBJ2-6, with a possible D match to TRBD1 (5 bases). There are 14 residues in the CDR3. The V and J ends lost 6 bases and 4 bases respectively, with 10 bases between them. The CDR3 region has the DNA TGTGCCAGCAGCCCAGGGCCCGGGGCCAACGTCCTGACTTTC. This gives the protein CASSPGPGANVLTF.

This clonotype has a handful of counts. The chain combines TRBV18 with TRBJ2-5; weak D call: TRBD1 (5 bases). The CDR3 extends over 15 amino acids. V lost 4 bases, J lost 3 bases, and 15 bases lay in between. Germline V gives CDR1 KGHSH, CDR2 LQKENI. CDR3 sequence (DNA): TGTGCCAGCTCACACAGGCTGGGCAGGGAAGAGACCCAGTACTTC. This sequence encodes CASSHRLGREETQYF.

This sequence joins TRBV4-1 and TRBJ2-2; 7 bases agree with TRBD1. Per germline, CDR1 MGHRA and CDR2 YSYEKL. V shed 5 bases, J shed 4 bases, and the junction held 10 bases outside the gene matches. The CDR3 is made up of 16 amino acids. In DNA form, the CDR3 reads TGCGCCAGCAGCTCAGATGGGACAGTCGGCACCGGGGAGCTGTTTTTT. Translating it yields CASSSDGTVGTGELFF.

This clonotype was seen a few times. The genes are TRBV12-3 or TRBV12-4 and TRBJ2-7, with D perhaps TRBD1 (5 bases). This CDR3 is built from 15 residues. V was pared by 5 bases and J by 4 bases, with 18 bases between. CDR3 residues: CASSLAPDSLYEQYF. The CDR3 DNA follows: TGTGCCAGCAGTCTGGCCCCCGACAGCCTTTACGAGCAGTACTTC.

This rearrangement joins TRBV25-1 to TRBJ2-3, with 12 bases aligning to TRBD2. Germline CDR1 and CDR2: MGHDK and SYGVNS. Trimming removed 4 bases from V and 2 bases from J; junction bases left unmatched: 7. This CDR3 has 17 residues. CDR3 nucleotide sequence: TGTGCCAGCAGTGCCAGGACTAGCGGGGCGAACACAGATACGCAGTATTTT. This encodes CASSARTSGANTDTQYF.

This clonotype was picked up a small number of times. V and J are TRBV24-1 and TRBJ2-3; D remains ambiguous. The V end was cut by 1 base, the J end by 1 base, with 11 bases between. This CDR3 has 16 amino acids. Germline CDR1 is KGHDR and CDR2 is SFDVKD. In DNA, the CDR3 is TGTGCCACCAGTGATTTTCGCGACGGAGGCACAGATACGCAGTATTTT. Translation: CATSDFRDGGTDTQYF.

This clonotype was detected a few times. The chain carries TRBV12-3 or TRBV12-4 and TRBJ2-5; no clear D. V dropped 3 bases and J dropped 4 bases, with 9 bases sitting between them. This CDR3 is built from 13 residues. The CDR3 DNA reads as TGTGCCAGCAGTTTTGTCGGCCCAGAGACCCAGTACTTC. The encoded protein is CASSFVGPETQYF.

The rearrangement joins TRBV4-3 to TRBJ2-7; TRBD1 aligns across 8 bases. From germline, CDR1 is LGHNA and CDR2 YSLEER. The CDR3 is made up of 15 amino acids. J lost 3 bases, V lost 0 bases, and 4 bases had no gene match. CDR3 coding DNA: TGCGCCAGCAGCCAAGATCGTGGGACAGGCTACGAGCAGTACTTC. This codes for CASSQDRGTGYEQYF.

The chain has TRBV9 and TRBJ1-3; a weak D match, TRBD1 (6 bases). V was clipped by 4 bases and J by 0 bases, with 17 bases between them. This CDR3 contains 17 residues. CDR1 is SGDLS and CDR2 is YYNGEE in the germline V gene. In DNA form, the CDR3 reads TGTGCCAGCAGCTCCCGGACAGACGAGAGCTCTGGAAACACCATATATTTT. Protein: CASSSRTDESSGNTIYF.

V gene TRBV6-5 combines with J gene TRBJ2-1, with D possibly being TRBD1 or TRBD2 (6 bases each). Germline CDR1 reads MNHEY; CDR2 reads SVGAGI. There are 17 residues in the CDR3. Between the trimmed V and J ends, which lost 4 bases and 5 bases, there was a span of 21 bases. The CDR3 region is CASSSLTRQARNNEQFF. In DNA form, the CDR3 reads TGTGCCAGCAGTTCCCTGACTAGACAGGCCAGGAACAATGAGCAGTTCTTC.

This clonotype has more than one count but fewer than ten. V is TRBV29-1 and J is TRBJ1-5; the D gene is possibly TRBD1 (6 bases). This CDR3 spans 14 amino acids. The ends were cut back, 1 base at V and 6 bases at J, with 13 bases in the middle. The germline V gene has CDR1 SQVTM and CDR2 ANQGSEA. CDR3 coding DNA: TGCAGCGTTGAAGTCGGCAGGGGTGTTCAGCCCCAGCATTTT. Translated: CSVEVGRGVQPQHF.

About this clonotype: The CDR3 end shows no conserved phenylalanine or tryptophan, and so a read error is likely. This chain connects TRBV29-1 to TRBJ2-5, with no clear D. The length of the CDR3 is 13 residues. V lost 4 bases, J lost 0 bases, and 9 bases lay in between. The V gene's germline CDR1 is SQVTM and CDR2 ANQGSEA. CDR3 loop: CSVADGNQETQYL. Written as DNA, the CDR3 is TGCAGCGTTGCTGATGGTAACCAAGAGACCCAGTACTTA.

The sample holds a few counts of this clonotype. V usage is TRBV19 and J usage is TRBJ2-4; 7 positions agree with TRBD1. J lost 0 bases, V lost 5 bases, and 7 bases had no gene match. CDR3 size: 16 residues. The V gene's germline CDR1 is LNHDA and CDR2 SQIVND (reference sequence). The CDR3 here is CASSPGTDVAKNIQYF. The CDR3 bases are TGTGCCAGTAGTCCAGGGACAGACGTAGCCAAAAACATTCAGTACTTC.

There are a few counts of this clonotype. The chain has TRBV18 and TRBJ1-5; unclear D gene. V lost 5 bases and J lost 0, with 8 bases in between. Germline assignment: CDR1 KGHSH and CDR2 LQKENI. The CDR3 spans 14 residues. The CDR3 spells CASSSQDSNQPQHF. The CDR3 region has the DNA TGTGCCAGCTCAAGCCAGGATAGCAATCAGCCCCAGCATTTT.

The chain couples TRBV11-2 to TRBJ2-3; TRBD2 matches 10 bases. Trimming at V came to 3 bases and at J to 0 bases, leaving 6 bases not matched to a gene. The CDR3 runs to 17 residues. Germline V gene data show CDR1 as SGHAT and CDR2 as FQNNGV. The CDR3 region has the DNA TGTGCCAGCAGCTTCGGGAGGACTAGCGGTAGCACAGATACGCAGTATTTT. This sequence encodes CASSFGRTSGSTDTQYF.

This clonotype was found a few times. The rearrangement links TRBV29-1 to TRBJ2-7; TRBD2 aligns across 10 bases. Germline V gives CDR1 SQVTM, CDR2 ANQGSEA. V was clipped by 7 bases and J by 2 bases; unmatched bases: 2. The CDR3 totals 12 residues. CDR3: CSGTSGTYEQYF. The CDR3 DNA follows: TGCAGCGGGACTAGCGGTACCTACGAGCAGTACTTC.

J is TRBJ2-3 and V is TRBV5-1; TRBD2 is a possible D gene (6 bases). The CDR3 loop spans 14 amino acids. The germline gives CDR1 SGHRS, CDR2 YFSETQ. V gave up 3 bases and J gave up 3 bases, with 11 bases separating them. The CDR3 protein is CASSSTRKTDTQYF. The CDR3 DNA follows: TGCGCCAGCAGCTCGACTAGGAAAACAGATACGCAGTATTTT.

This clonotype was seen a handful of times. The V call is TRBV4-1, the J call TRBJ1-1, with no clear D. Germline V gives CDR1 MGHRA, CDR2 YSYEKL. CDR3 size: 13 residues. The germline V and J ends were trimmed by 0 bases and 11 bases, with 13 bases remaining between them. In nucleotides, the CDR3 is TGCGCCAGCAGCCAAGATGCCCGGGGTCGGGCTTTCTTT. It specifies CASSQDARGRAFF.

Only a few counts were recorded for this clonotype. The J gene is TRBJ1-1, the V gene TRBV3-1; 7 bases match TRBD1. Per germline, CDR1 LGHDT and CDR2 YNNKEL (reference sequence). Trimming at V came to 4 bases and at J to 3 bases, leaving 8 bases not matched to a gene. The CDR3 runs to 15 residues. The CDR3 sequence: CASSLTGERHTEAFF. CDR3 in DNA: TGTGCCAGCAGCCTAACAGGGGAACGGCACACTGAAGCTTTCTTT. The full variable domain, in which reference TRBV3-1 and TRBJ1-1 provide the parts outside the CDR3, is DTAVSQTPKYLVTQMGNDKSIKCEQNLGHDTMYWYKQDSKKFLKIMFSYNNKELIINETVPNRFSPKSPDKAHLNLHINSLELGDSAVYFCASSLTGERHTEAFFGQGTRLTVV.

The chain carries TRBV7-9 and TRBJ1-1; possible D gene TRBD1, 6 bases. CDR1 is SEHNR, CDR2 FQNEAQ, per germline (reference sequence). This CDR3 spans 14 amino acids. V gave up 5 bases and J gave up 0 bases, with 10 bases separating them. The CDR3 is CASSGGGVNTEAFF. The CDR3 region has the DNA TGTGCCAGCAGCGGAGGGGGGGTGAACACTGAAGCTTTCTTT. Combining the CDR3 with reference TRBV7-9 and TRBJ1-1 gives the whole variable domain DTGVSQNPRHKITKRGQNVTFRCDPISEHNRLYWYRQTLGQGPEFLTYFQNEAQLEKSRLLSDRFSAERPKGSFSTLEIQRTEQGDSAMYLCASSGGGVNTEAFFGQGTRLTVV.